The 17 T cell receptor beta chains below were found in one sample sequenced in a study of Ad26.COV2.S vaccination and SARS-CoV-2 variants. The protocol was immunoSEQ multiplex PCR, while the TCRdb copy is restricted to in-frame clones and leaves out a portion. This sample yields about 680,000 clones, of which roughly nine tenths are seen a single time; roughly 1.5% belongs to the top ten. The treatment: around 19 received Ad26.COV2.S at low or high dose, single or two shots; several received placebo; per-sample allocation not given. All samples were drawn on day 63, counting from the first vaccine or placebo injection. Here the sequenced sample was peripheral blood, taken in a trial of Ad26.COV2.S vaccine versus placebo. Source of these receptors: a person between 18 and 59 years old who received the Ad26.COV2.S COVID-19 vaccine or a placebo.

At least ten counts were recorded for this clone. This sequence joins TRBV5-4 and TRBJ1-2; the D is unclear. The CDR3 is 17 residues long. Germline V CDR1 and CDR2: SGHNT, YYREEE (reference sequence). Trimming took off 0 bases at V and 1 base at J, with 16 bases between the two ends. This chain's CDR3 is CASSLVRGTLFNYGYTF. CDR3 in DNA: TGTGCCAGCAGCTTGGTTCGGGGAACCCTCTTTAACTATGGCTACACCTTC.

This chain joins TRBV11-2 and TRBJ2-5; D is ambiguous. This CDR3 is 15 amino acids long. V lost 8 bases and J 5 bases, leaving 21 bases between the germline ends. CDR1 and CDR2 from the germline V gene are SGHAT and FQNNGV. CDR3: CASGKERSMTETQYF. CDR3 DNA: TGTGCCAGCGGCAAAGAACGGTCCATGACGGAGACCCAGTACTTC.

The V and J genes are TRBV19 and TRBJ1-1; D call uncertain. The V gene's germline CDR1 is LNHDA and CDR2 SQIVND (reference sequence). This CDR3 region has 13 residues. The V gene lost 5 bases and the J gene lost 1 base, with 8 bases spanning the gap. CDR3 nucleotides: TGTGCCAGTAGTCAACAGCGGAACACTGAAGCTTTCTTT. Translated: CASSQQRNTEAFF.

The CDR3 reads CASSQVASWGEQFF. The CDR3 DNA sequence: TGTGCCAGCAGCCAGGTGGCCTCATGGGGTGAGCAGTTCTTC. The genes are TRBV3-1 (or the pseudogene TRBV3-2) and TRBJ2-1; D call uncertain. Trimming shortened V by 3 bases and J by 9 bases, and 15 bases separated the two germline ends. Germline CDR1 and CDR2: LGHDT and YNNKEL (reference sequence). The CDR3 has 14 amino acids.

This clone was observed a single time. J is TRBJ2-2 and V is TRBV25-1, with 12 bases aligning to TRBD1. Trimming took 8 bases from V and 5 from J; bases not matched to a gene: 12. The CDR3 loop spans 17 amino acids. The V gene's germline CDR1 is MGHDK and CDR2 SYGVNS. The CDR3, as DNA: TGTGCCAGCTGCGGGACAGGGGGCGGATCGTGGACCGGGGAGCTGTTTTTT. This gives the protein CASCGTGGGSWTGELFF.

DNA of the CDR3: TGTGCCATCAGTGACGCCGGGAGCATGAGCACTGAAGCTTTCTTT. This codes for CAISDAGSMSTEAFF. The rearrangement joins TRBV10-3 to TRBJ1-1, with unresolved D. The ends were cut back, 3 bases at V and 4 bases at J, with 15 bases in the middle. CDR3 length: 15 amino acids. The germline V gene encodes CDR1 ENHRY and CDR2 SYGVKD.

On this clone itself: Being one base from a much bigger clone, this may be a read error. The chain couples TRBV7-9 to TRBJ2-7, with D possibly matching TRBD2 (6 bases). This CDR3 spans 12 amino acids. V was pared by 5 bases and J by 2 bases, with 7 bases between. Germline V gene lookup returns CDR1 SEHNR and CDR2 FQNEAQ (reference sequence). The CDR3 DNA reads TGTGCCAGCAGCGGCGGGGCCTACGAGCAGTACTTC. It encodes CASSGGAYEQYF.

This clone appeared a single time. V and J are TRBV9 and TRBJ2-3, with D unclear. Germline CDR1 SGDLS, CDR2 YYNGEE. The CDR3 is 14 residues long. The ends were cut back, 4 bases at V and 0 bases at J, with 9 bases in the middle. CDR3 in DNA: TGTGCCAGCAGCCTTTATATGAGCACAGATACGCAGTATTTT. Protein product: CASSLYMSTDTQYF.

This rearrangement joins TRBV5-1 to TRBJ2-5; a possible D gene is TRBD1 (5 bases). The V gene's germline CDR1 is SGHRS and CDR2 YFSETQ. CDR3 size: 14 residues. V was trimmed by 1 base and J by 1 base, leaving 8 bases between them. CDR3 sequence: CASSLIQGQETQYF. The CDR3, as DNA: TGCGCCAGCAGCTTGATCCAGGGCCAAGAGACCCAGTACTTC.

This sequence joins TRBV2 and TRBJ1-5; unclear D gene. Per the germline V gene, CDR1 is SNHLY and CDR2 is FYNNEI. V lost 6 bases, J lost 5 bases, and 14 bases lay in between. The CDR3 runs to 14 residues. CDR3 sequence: CASSIGSGYQPQHF. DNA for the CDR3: TGTGCCAGCAGCATAGGGTCGGGCTATCAGCCCCAGCATTTT.

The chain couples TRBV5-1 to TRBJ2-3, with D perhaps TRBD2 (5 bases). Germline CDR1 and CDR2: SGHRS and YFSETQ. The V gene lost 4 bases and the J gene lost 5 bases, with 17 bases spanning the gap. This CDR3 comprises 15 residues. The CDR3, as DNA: TGCGCCAGCAGCACGACGGACTTATCAGGAGATACGCAGTATTTT. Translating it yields CASSTTDLSGDTQYF.

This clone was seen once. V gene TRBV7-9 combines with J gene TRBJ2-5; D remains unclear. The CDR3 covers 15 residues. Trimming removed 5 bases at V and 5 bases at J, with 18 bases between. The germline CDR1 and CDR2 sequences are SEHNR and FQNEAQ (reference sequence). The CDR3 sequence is CASSRFTVSTETQYF. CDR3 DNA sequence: TGTGCCAGCAGCCGATTTACAGTGTCGACGGAGACCCAGTACTTC.

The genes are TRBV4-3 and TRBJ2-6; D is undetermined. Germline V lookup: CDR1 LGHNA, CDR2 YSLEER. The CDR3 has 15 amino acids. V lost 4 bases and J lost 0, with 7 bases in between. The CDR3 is CASSPLDSGANVLTF. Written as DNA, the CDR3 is TGCGCCAGCAGCCCCCTTGACTCTGGGGCCAACGTCCTGACTTTC.

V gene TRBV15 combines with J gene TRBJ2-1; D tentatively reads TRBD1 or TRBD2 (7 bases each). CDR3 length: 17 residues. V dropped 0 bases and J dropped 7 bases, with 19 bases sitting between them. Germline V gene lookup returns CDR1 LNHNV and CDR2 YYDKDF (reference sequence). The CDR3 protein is CATSRDQGGRAGNEQFF. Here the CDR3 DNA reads TGTGCCACCAGCAGAGATCAGGGGGGGCGAGCGGGGAATGAGCAGTTCTTC. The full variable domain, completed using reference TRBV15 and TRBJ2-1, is DAMVIQNPRYQVTQFGKPVTLSCSQTLNHNVMYWYQQKSSQAPKLLFHYYDKDFNNEADTPDNFQSRRPNTSFCFLDIRSPGLGDTAMYLCATSRDQGGRAGNEQFFGPGTRLTVL.

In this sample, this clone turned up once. For the CDR3, the DNA is TGTGCCTGGGGGGGGAGCACAGATACGCAGTATTTT. Translated, it gives CAWGGSTDTQYF. The chain employs TRBV30 and TRBJ2-3, with a weak D call TRBD2 (6 bases). Trimming cost V 5 bases and J 0 bases, with 6 bases left between them. The CDR3 covers 12 residues. CDR1 is GTSNPN, CDR2 SVGIG, per germline (reference sequence).

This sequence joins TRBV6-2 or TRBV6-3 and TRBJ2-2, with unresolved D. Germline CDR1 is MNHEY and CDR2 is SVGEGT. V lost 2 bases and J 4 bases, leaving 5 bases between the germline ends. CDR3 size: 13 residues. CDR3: CASSYRRTGELFF. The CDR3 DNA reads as TGTGCCAGCAGTTACCGACGCACCGGGGAGCTGTTTTTT.

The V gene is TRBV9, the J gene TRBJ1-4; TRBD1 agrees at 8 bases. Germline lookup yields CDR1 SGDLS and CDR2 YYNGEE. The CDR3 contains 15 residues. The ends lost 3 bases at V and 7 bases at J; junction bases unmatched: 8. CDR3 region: CASSASTGGIEKLFF. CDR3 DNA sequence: TGTGCCAGCAGCGCATCAACAGGGGGAATTGAAAAACTGTTTTTT.